Listed here is a single TCR beta chain. Its antigen is still unknown. This sample stems from a study of identifying expanded T cells in peripheral blood. General observations from the study: Differentially abundant clones: around 1.2 between replicates, 15 to 17 at about two weeks, less than 25 at four. Across healthy donors, higher total template counts meant significantly greater approximately two-week count variance.

Healthy donors had no documented immune events, such as infections, while sampled. The ends were cut back, 5 bases at V and 15 bases at J, with 11 bases in the middle. Germline V gives CDR1 MNHEY, CDR2 SMNVEV (reference sequence). The CDR3 is made up of 11 amino acids. Here immunoSEQ multiplex PCR was the method, and the copy in TCRdb shows in-frame clones only, minus some. The sample lists roughly 100,000 clones; 80% to 90% were seen once. This chain connects TRBV27 to TRBJ1-6, with D possibly TRBD1 on 6 matching bases. Sample: blood. This TCR came from a person between 18 and 75 years old in good health. The CDR3 loop reads CASSLGGVLHF. The CDR3 nucleotides read TGTGCCAGCAGTCTAGGGGGAGTCCTCCACTTT.